This record covers a single TCR beta chain. Its antigen remains unidentified. The sample originates from a study of a mutant IDH1 vaccine in newly diagnosed glioma. On the study more broadly: Patients received vaccination from 4-6 weeks after radiotherapy alone, or with temozolomide cycles. It was radiotherapy, temozolomide, or both that patients received previously, with most receiving both. General observations from the study: Of all patients, 93.3% showed vaccine-induced immune responses. The authors found pseudoprogression apparently unrelated to changes in top peripheral T cell clonotypes.

The V gene's germline CDR1 is SGHVS and CDR2 FQNEAQ. Trimming took off 2 bases at V and 2 bases at J, with 7 bases between the two ends. The CDR3 runs to 15 residues. Repertoires were generated with immunoSEQ multiplex PCR, while TCRdb's copy carries only in-frame clones and drops some. The sample yields 35,000 to 50,000 clones, 91% seen once. Specified time point: week 23, last vaccination. Doses comprised 300 ug of mutant IDH1 20-mer peptide each, plus topical imiquimod. This rearrangement joins TRBV7-8 to TRBJ2-6; D not resolved. The clonotype originates from a man aged 50-59 years with glioma. Sequences were derived from PBMCs, sampled from a glioma patient whose treatment included an IDH1 peptide vaccine. The CDR3 sequence is CASSLQGPGANVLTF. CDR3 coding DNA: TGTGCCAGCAGCTTACAAGGGCCTGGGGCCAACGTCCTGACTTTC. Full variable domain (rest looked up from reference TRBV7-8 and TRBJ2-6): GAGVSQSPRYKVAKRGQDVALRCDPISGHVSLFWYQQALGQGPEFLTYFQNEAQLDKSGLPSDRFFAERPEGSVSTLKIQRTQQEDSAVYLCASSLQGPGANVLTFGAGSRLTVL.